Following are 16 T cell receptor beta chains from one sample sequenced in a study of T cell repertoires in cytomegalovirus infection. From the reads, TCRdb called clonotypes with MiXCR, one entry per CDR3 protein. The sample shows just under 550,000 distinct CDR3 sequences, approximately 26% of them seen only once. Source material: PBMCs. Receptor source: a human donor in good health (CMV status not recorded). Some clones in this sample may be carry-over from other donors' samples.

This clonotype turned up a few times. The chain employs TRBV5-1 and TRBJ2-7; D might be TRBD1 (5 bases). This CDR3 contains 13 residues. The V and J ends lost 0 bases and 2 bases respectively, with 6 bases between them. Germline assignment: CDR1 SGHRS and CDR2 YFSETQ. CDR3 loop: CASSLDRTYEQYV. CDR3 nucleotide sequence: TGCGCCAGCAGCTTGGACAGGACCTACGAGCAGTACGTC.

CDR3 coding DNA: TGTGCCAGTAGTACCCCGGGACAGGCTTTGAACACTGAAGCTTTCTTT. It translates to CASSTPGQALNTEAFF. The chain links TRBV19 to TRBJ1-1, with TRBD1 matching 8 bases. There are 16 residues in the CDR3. The germline V gene has CDR1 LNHDA and CDR2 SQIVND (reference sequence). V lost 4 bases, J lost 0 bases, and 7 bases stayed unmatched.

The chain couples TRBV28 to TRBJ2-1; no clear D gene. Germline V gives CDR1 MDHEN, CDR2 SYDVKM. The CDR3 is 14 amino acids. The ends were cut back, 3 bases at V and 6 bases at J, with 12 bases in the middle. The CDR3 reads CASSFGIRSNEQFF. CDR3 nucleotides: TGTGCCAGCAGTTTTGGCATTCGCTCCAATGAGCAGTTCTTC.

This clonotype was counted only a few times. The CDR3 here is CASSPIRQETQYF. For the CDR3, the DNA is TGTGCCAGCAGTCCGATAAGGCAAGAGACCCAGTACTTC. The gene calls are TRBV6-5 and TRBJ2-5; D is uncertain. V gave up 5 bases and J gave up 2 bases, with 9 bases separating them. CDR3 length: 13 residues. The germline CDR1 and CDR2 sequences are MNHEY and SVGAGI.

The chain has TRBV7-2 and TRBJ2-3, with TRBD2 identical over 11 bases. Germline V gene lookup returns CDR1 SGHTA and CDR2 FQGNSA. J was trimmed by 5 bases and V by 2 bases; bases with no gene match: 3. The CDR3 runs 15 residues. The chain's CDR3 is CASSLSTSGRDTQYF. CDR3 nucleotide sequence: TGTGCCAGCAGCTTATCCACTAGCGGGAGAGATACGCAGTATTTT.

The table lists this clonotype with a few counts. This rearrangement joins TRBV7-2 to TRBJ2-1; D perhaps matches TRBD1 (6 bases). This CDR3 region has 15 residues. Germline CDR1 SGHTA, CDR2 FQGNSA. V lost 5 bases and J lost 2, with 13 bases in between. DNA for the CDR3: TGTGCCAGCAGCCTCGGGACACTAACCTACAATGAGCAGTTCTTC. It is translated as CASSLGTLTYNEQFF.

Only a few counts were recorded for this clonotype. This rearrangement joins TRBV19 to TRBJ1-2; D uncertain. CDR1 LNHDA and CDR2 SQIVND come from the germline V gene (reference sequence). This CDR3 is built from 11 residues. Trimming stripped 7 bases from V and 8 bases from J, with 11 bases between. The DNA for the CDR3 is TGTGCCAGTACCCTGGGGTCCGGCTACACCTTC. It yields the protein CASTLGSGYTF.

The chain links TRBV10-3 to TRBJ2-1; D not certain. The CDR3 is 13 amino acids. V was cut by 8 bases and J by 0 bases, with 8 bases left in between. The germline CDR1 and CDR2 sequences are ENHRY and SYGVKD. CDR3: CAISPGSYNEQFF. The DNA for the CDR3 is TGTGCCATCTCGCCGGGCTCCTACAATGAGCAGTTCTTC.

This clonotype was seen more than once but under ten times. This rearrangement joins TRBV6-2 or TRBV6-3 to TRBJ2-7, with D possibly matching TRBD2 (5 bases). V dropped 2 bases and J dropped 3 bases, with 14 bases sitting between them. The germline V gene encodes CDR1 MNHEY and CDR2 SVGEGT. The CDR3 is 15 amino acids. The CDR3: CASSYLEKGDYEQYF. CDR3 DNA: TGTGCCAGCAGTTACCTAGAGAAGGGAGACTACGAGCAGTACTTC.

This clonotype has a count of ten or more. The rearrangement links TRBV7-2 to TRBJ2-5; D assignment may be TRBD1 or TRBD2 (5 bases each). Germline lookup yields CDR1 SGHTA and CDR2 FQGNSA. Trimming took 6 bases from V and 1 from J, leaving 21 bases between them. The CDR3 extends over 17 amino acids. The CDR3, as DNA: TGTGCCAGCAGTTCCGGGGCAGGCGAGATCTCCCAAGAGACCCAGTACTTC. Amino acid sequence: CASSSGAGEISQETQYF.

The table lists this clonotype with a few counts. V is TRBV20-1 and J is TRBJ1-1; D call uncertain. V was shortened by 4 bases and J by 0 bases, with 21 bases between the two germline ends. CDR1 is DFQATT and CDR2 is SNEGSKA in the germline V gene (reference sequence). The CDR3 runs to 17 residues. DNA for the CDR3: TGCAGTGCTAATGGGGAAACCCTAACAAGGATGAACACTGAAGCTTTCTTT. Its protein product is CSANGETLTRMNTEAFF.

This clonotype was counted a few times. CDR3 loop: CASSQELRRNTGELFF. Here the CDR3 DNA reads TGCGCCAGCAGCCAAGAGCTCAGGAGAAACACCGGGGAGCTGTTTTTT. The chain has TRBV4-3 and TRBJ2-2, with D unresolved. Trimming stripped 0 bases from V and 2 bases from J, with 10 bases between. Germline CDR1 reads LGHNA; CDR2 reads YSLEER. The CDR3 runs 16 residues.

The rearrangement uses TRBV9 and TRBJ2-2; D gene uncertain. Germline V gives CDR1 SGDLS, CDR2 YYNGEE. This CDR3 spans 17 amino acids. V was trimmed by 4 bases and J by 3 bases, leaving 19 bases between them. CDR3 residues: CASSPVGSVAYTGELFF. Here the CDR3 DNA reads TGTGCCAGCAGCCCCGTCGGATCGGTAGCATACACCGGGGAGCTGTTTTTT.

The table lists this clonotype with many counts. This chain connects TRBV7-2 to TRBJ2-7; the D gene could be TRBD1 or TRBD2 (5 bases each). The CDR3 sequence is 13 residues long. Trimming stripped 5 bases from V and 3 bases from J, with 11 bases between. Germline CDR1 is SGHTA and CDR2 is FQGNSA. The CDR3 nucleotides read TGTGCCAGCAGCCGGGACCCAGACTACGAGCAGTACTTC. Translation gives CASSRDPDYEQYF.

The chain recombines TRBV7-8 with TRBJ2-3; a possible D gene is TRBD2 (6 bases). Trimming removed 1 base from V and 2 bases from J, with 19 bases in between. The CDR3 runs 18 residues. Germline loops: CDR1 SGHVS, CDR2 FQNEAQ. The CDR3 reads CASSLGGGTAFITDTQYF. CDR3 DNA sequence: TGTGCCAGCAGCTTAGGGGGCGGGACGGCCTTTATCACAGATACGCAGTATTTT.

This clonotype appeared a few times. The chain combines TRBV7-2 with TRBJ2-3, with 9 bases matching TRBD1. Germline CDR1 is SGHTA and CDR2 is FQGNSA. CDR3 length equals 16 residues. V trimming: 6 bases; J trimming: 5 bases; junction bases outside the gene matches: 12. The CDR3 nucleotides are TGTGCCAGCAGGATCCTTGGACAGGGGACAGGAGATACGCAGTATTTT. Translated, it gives CASRILGQGTGDTQYF. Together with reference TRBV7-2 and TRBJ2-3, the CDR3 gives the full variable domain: GAGVSQSPSNKVTEKGKDVELRCDPISGHTALYWYRQSLGQGLEFLIYFQGNSAPDKSGLPSDRFSAERTGGSVSTLTIQRTQQEDSAVYLCASRILGQGTGDTQYFGPGTRLTVL.